The sequence of this T cell receptor beta chain was determined in a study of blood T cell repertoires in COVID-19. Background on the study: From T cells, B-cell-depleted T cells, or PBMCs came the material, which was cDNA or gDNA.

Here immunoSEQ multiplex PCR was the method, and the copy in TCRdb shows in-frame clones only, minus some. The sample has approximately 490,000 clones, about nine tenths seen once. What was sequenced was PBMCs or T cells enriched from blood (not recorded which). The sequence derives from a woman younger than 35 who had recovered from COVID-19.

CDR3 DNA sequence: TGTGCCAGCAGTTCCCTGGGACTAGCGGTTGGCGCAGATACGCAGTATTTT. Its protein is CASSSLGLAVGADTQYF. J is TRBJ2-3 and V is TRBV6-2 or TRBV6-3; 11 bases are shared with TRBD2. V trimming: 4 bases; J trimming: 4 bases; junction bases outside the gene matches: 10. The germline V gene encodes CDR1 MNHEY and CDR2 SVGEGT. The CDR3 runs 17 residues.